The 18 T cell receptor beta chains below were found in one sample sequenced in a study of glioma-infiltrating T cells after dendritic cell vaccination. Profiling relied on immunoSEQ multiplex PCR, and the TCRdb table lists in-frame clones only, not all of them. The sample lists over 70,000 clones, approximately 80% occurring once. The input for sequencing was blood, taken before dendritic cell vaccination. These receptors were obtained from a human donor with glioblastoma.

The chain links TRBV19 to TRBJ1-5; TRBD1 agrees at 9 bases. The CDR3 contains 14 residues. With V trimmed by 5 bases and J by 6 bases, 5 bases remained unmatched. Germline-derived CDR1 and CDR2 are LNHDA and SQIVND (reference sequence). CDR3 residues: CASSWTGVGQPQHF. The CDR3 DNA is TGTGCCAGTAGTTGGACAGGGGTGGGTCAGCCCCAGCATTTT.

This clone was counted a few times. The V call is TRBV14, the J call TRBJ1-2, with 10 bases that match TRBD1. The CDR3 consists of 17 residues. Germline V gives CDR1 SGHDN, CDR2 FVKESK. V dropped 0 bases and J dropped 7; count of bases not matched to a gene: 11. Here the CDR3 DNA reads TGTGCCAGCAGCCAAGATCGGGGACAGGGGAGTAGTCGTGGCTACACCTTC. It translates to CASSQDRGQGSSRGYTF.

The chain has TRBV5-1 and TRBJ2-5; the match to TRBD1 covers 10 bases. This CDR3 has 13 residues. Germline assignment: CDR1 SGHRS and CDR2 YFSETQ. Trimming at V came to 2 bases and at J to 13 bases, leaving 8 bases not matched to a gene. The CDR3 region is CASSFGQGDALYF. CDR3 nucleotide sequence: TGCGCCAGCAGCTTCGGACAGGGGGACGCTTTGTACTTC.

The chain links TRBV6-6 to TRBJ2-7; 7 bases are shared with TRBD1. The CDR3 covers 14 residues. Germline V gene sequence: CDR1 MNHNY, CDR2 SVGAGI (reference sequence). CDR3 region: CASSRQGSSYEQYV. DNA of the CDR3: TGTGCCAGCAGCCGACAGGGCAGCTCCTACGAGCAGTATGTC.

This clone was counted a single time. The rearrangement joins TRBV2 to TRBJ2-5; 12 nucleotides line up with TRBD1. The length of the CDR3 is 16 residues. CDR1 and CDR2 (germline): SNHLY, FYNNEI. With 5 bases clipped from V and 4 bases from J, the junction kept 8 bases outside the gene matches. CDR3 sequence (DNA): TGTGCCAGCAGTATATCCGGGACAGGGGGCCGAGAGACCCAGTACTTC. Translated, it gives CASSISGTGGRETQYF.

The chain combines TRBV18 with TRBJ1-3; perhaps TRBD1 as D (5 bases). The germline V gene has CDR1 KGHSH and CDR2 LQKENI. The CDR3 loop spans 21 amino acids. Trimming took 4 bases from V and 0 from J, leaving 28 bases between them. DNA of the CDR3: TGTGCCAGCTCACGATTCCCACCGCAGAAAGACAGCCCTAGCTCTGGAAACACCATATATTTT. Translating it yields CASSRFPPQKDSPSSGNTIYF.

The rearrangement links TRBV29-1 to TRBJ1-6; no firm D call. CDR1 SQVTM and CDR2 ANQGSEA come from the germline V gene. CDR3 length: 13 residues. V was trimmed by 4 bases and J by 3 bases, leaving 7 bases between them. The CDR3 DNA sequence: TGCAGCGTTGCAGTTTACTATAATTCACCCCTCCACTTT. It yields the protein CSVAVYYNSPLHF.

In nucleotides, the CDR3 is TGTGCCAGCAGCTTTCTCGGGGAAGCTTTCTTT. The encoded protein is CASSFLGEAFF. The genes are TRBV7-2 and TRBJ1-1; D uncertain. The germline V gene encodes CDR1 SGHTA and CDR2 FQGNSA. This CDR3 region has 11 residues. Trimming cost V 3 bases and J 8 bases, with 7 bases left between them.

This chain connects TRBV27 to TRBJ2-3; D remains unclear. V was clipped by 5 bases and J by 14 bases, with 20 bases between them. The length of the CDR3 is 13 residues. CDR1 is MNHEY, CDR2 SMNVEV, per germline (reference sequence). The DNA for the CDR3 is TGTGCCAGCAGTCCGATAAACTTCGTTCCGAGGTATTTT. As protein: CASSPINFVPRYF.

This rearrangement joins TRBV2 to TRBJ1-4; D perhaps matches TRBD1 (6 bases). The CDR3 runs to 15 residues. The germline V gene encodes CDR1 SNHLY and CDR2 FYNNEI. V was shortened by 1 base and J by 5 bases, with 11 bases between the two germline ends. Here the CDR3 reads CASSEGGPSNEKLFF. CDR3 nucleotide sequence: TGTGCCAGCAGTGAAGGGGGGCCCTCAAATGAAAAACTGTTTTTT.

The chain uses TRBV5-1 and TRBJ2-7; D not resolved. V shed 0 bases and J shed 0 bases, with 10 bases lying between them. CDR1 SGHRS and CDR2 YFSETQ come from the germline V gene. This CDR3 spans 15 amino acids. The CDR3 nucleotides read TGCGCCAGCAGCTTGGGGCTCTCGGGCTCCTACGAGCAGTACTTC. It encodes CASSLGLSGSYEQYF.

This rearrangement joins TRBV5-1 to TRBJ2-7; TRBD2 agrees at 13 bases. The J call is doubtful: the DNA matches TRBJ2-1 better. Germline loops: CDR1 SGHRS, CDR2 YFSETQ. The CDR3 length is 18 residues. The CDR3 region is CASSQGTSGMVSYNEQFF. CDR3 in DNA: TGCGCCAGCAGCCAAGGGACTAGCGGGATGGTCTCCTACAATGAGCAGTTCTTC.

The chain uses TRBV10-2 and TRBJ2-3; D perhaps matches TRBD2 (6 bases). The V and J ends lost 5 bases and 3 bases respectively, with 12 bases between them. Germline-derived CDR1 and CDR2 are WSHSY and SAAADI. This CDR3 has 14 amino acids. CDR3 DNA sequence: TGCGCCAGCAGTTGGGCTAGCGAGACAGATACGCAGTATTTT. It encodes CASSWASETDTQYF.

The chain employs TRBV4-2 and TRBJ2-1; D unresolved. CDR1 and CDR2 (germline): LGHNA, YNFKEQ. The CDR3 consists of 16 residues. V lost 3 bases and J 5 bases, leaving 17 bases between the germline ends. The CDR3 here is CASSHDGRGSHNEQFF. Here the CDR3 DNA reads TGTGCCAGCAGCCACGACGGCCGCGGATCACACAATGAGCAGTTCTTC.

This clone was detected only a few times. The gene calls are TRBV6-6 and TRBJ2-1; TRBD1 matches 7 bases. CDR1 is MNHNY, CDR2 SVGAGI, per germline (reference sequence). J lost 12 bases, V lost 6 bases, and 8 bases had no gene match. This CDR3 contains 12 residues. The CDR3 spells CASRTQGPGQFF. CDR3 bases: TGTGCCAGCAGAACACAGGGGCCCGGGCAGTTCTTC.

CDR3 nucleotide sequence: TGCGCCAGCAGCCCCGCCTCCCGGGGTCCGGAGACCCTGAACACTGAAGCTTTCTTT. Translation gives CASSPASRGPETLNTEAFF. V and J are TRBV4-1 and TRBJ1-1; no firm D call. V lost 4 bases to trimming and J lost 0 bases, with 24 bases between them. CDR3 length: 19 residues. The germline V gene has CDR1 MGHRA and CDR2 YSYEKL.

The J gene is TRBJ1-2, the V gene TRBV14, with TRBD1 identical over 8 bases. Losses at the gene ends were 4 bases for V and 8 bases for J; bases not matched to a gene: 9. The V gene's germline CDR1 is SGHDN and CDR2 FVKESK. The CDR3 spans 14 residues. The CDR3 here is CASSPDDRGWGYTF. DNA for the CDR3: TGTGCCAGCAGCCCAGACGACAGGGGCTGGGGCTACACCTTC.

The V and J genes are TRBV2 and TRBJ2-2, with D unclear. V lost 4 bases, J lost 10 bases, and 10 bases lay in between. The CDR3 totals 12 residues. Germline V gene sequence: CDR1 SNHLY, CDR2 FYNNEI. CDR3 coding DNA: TGTGCCAGCAGTGTATCCGTTCCGGAGCTGTTTTTT. Encoded protein: CASSVSVPELFF. Together with reference TRBV2 and TRBJ2-2, the CDR3 gives the full variable domain: EPEVTQTPSHQVTQMGQEVILRCVPISNHLYFYWYRQILGQKVEFLVSFYNNEISEKSEIFDDQFSVERPDGSNFTLKIRSTKLEDSAMYFCASSVSVPELFFGEGSRLTVL.